This entry lists 8 T cell receptor beta chains sequenced from one sample in a study of blood T cell repertoires in COVID-19. Clones were sequenced by immunoSEQ multiplex PCR, and TCRdb holds only the in-frame ones, with some missing. The sample contains approximately 230,000 clones, about 91% of which appear only once. Sequencing input: PBMCs or T cells enriched from blood (not recorded which). These receptors originate from a woman aged 50 to 65 with acute COVID-19.

This rearrangement joins TRBV18 to TRBJ2-1; 15 bases align to TRBD2. The CDR3 consists of 15 residues. Germline V gene sequence: CDR1 KGHSH, CDR2 LQKENI. Trimming took 3 bases from V and 10 from J; bases not matched to a gene: 4. The DNA for the CDR3 is TGTGCCAGCTCACCGGGACTAGCGGGAGGTTTGGAGCAGTTCTTC. Translating gives CASSPGLAGGLEQFF.

CDR3 in amino acids: CASHRGQSSYNSPLHF. CDR3 DNA sequence: TGTGCCAGTCACAGGGGGCAGAGCTCCTATAATTCACCCCTCCACTTT. The chain carries TRBV19 and TRBJ1-6, with TRBD1 identical over 9 bases. There are 16 residues in the CDR3. CDR1 and CDR2 from the germline V gene are LNHDA and SQIVND (reference sequence). V shed 8 bases and J 0 bases; nucleotides not matched to a gene: 5.

V and J are TRBV29-1 and TRBJ2-4; D is possibly TRBD2 (5 bases). CDR1 and CDR2 from the germline V gene are SQVTM and ANQGSEA. Trimming shortened V by 7 bases and J by 3 bases, and 16 bases separated the two germline ends. The CDR3 contains 14 residues. This CDR3 reads CSALGDGVKNIQYF. For the CDR3, the DNA is TGCAGCGCCCTCGGGGATGGGGTCAAAAACATTCAGTACTTC.

This clone was observed once. The genes are TRBV20-1 and TRBJ2-2; TRBD1 matches at 11 bases. Per germline, CDR1 DFQATT and CDR2 SNEGSKA (reference sequence). The ends lost 3 bases at V and 2 bases at J; junction bases unmatched: 14. The CDR3 has 19 residues. In DNA, the CDR3 is TGCAGTGCTAGTATCGTCGCCGGGACAGGGGGTGTTAACACCGGGGAGCTGTTTTTT. It specifies CSASIVAGTGGVNTGELFF.

V usage is TRBV5-1 and J usage is TRBJ1-2; D not certain. Trimming took off 1 base at V and 2 bases at J, with 6 bases between the two ends. Germline loops: CDR1 SGHRS, CDR2 YFSETQ. This CDR3 has 13 residues. Here the CDR3 reads CASSLHQNYGYTF. The CDR3 DNA sequence: TGCGCCAGCAGCTTGCACCAGAACTATGGCTACACCTTC.

The genes are TRBV6-2 or TRBV6-3 and TRBJ2-7; 13 nucleotides align to TRBD2. Looked up from germline, CDR1 is MNHEY and CDR2 is SVGEGT. The J segment lost 0 bases and the V segment lost 4 bases, leaving 9 bases of the junction unmatched. This CDR3 has 18 residues. CDR3 sequence reads: CASSFQTSGRAGSYEQYF. The DNA of the CDR3 is TGTGCCAGCAGTTTCCAAACTAGCGGGAGGGCCGGCTCCTACGAGCAGTACTTC.

V is TRBV11-3 and J is TRBJ2-5, with TRBD1 as a possible D gene (6 bases). CDR3 length equals 14 residues. Germline CDR1 SGHNT, CDR2 YENEEA. Trimming stripped 5 bases from V and 5 bases from J, with 15 bases between. CDR3 sequence (DNA): TGTGCCAGCAGCCAACAGGGCGAGGGGGAGACCCAGTACTTC. Translating gives CASSQQGEGETQYF.

The chain combines TRBV7-9 with TRBJ1-1; 9 positions agree with TRBD1. V trimming: 5 bases; J trimming: 4 bases; junction bases outside the gene matches: 5. The length of the CDR3 is 14 residues. Germline assignment: CDR1 SEHNR and CDR2 FQNEAQ (reference sequence). The CDR3 region has the DNA TGTGCCAGCAGCAGCGGGACAGGGTTCACTGAAGCTTTCTTT. This encodes CASSSGTGFTEAFF.